A selection of T cell receptor beta chains follows, all from one sample in a study of blood T cell repertoires in COVID-19. Libraries were prepared by immunoSEQ multiplex PCR; TCRdb keeps only in-frame clonotypes and omits some of them. Here the sample spans approximately 280,000 clones, 85% being singletons. Sequenced sample: PBMCs or T cells enriched from blood (not recorded which). These receptors all stem from a woman aged 50 to 60 who had recovered from COVID-19. Each CDR3 is given with its conserved first and last residue. Each record gives: J gene, clone size, D gene, V gene, CDR3 protein, CDR3 DNA. A D gene is named only where the DNA matches it firmly. Clone size is shown for a subset of rows, as once, few, many or a class of expanded clone.

>TRBJ1-1|.|TRBD1|TRBV28
CASSFSGQGNTEAFF
TGTGCCAGCAGTTTTTCGGGACAGGGGAACACTGAAGCTTTCTTT
>TRBJ1-2|.|.|TRBV3-1/TRBV3-2
CASSQDRGNYGYTF
TGTGCCAGCAGCCAAGATCGAGGTAACTATGGCTACACCTTC
>TRBJ1-6|.|TRBD1|TRBV7-8
CASSLDLDRASPLHF
TGTGCCAGCAGCTTAGATTTGGACAGGGCTTCACCCCTCCACTTT
>TRBJ1-1|.|TRBD1|TRBV28
CASRLRDRGVPNTEAFF
TGTGCCAGCAGACTCCGGGACAGGGGGGTGCCGAACACTGAAGCTTTCTTT
>TRBJ2-1|once|.|TRBV9
CASSGLEEQFF
TGTGCCAGCAGCGGATTAGAGGAGCAGTTCTTC
>TRBJ2-1|few|TRBD2|TRBV4-1
CASSQAPRSGNPKGEQFF
TGCGCCAGCAGCCAAGCCCCTCGTAGCGGGAACCCAAAGGGGGAGCAGTTCTTC
>TRBJ2-5|.|TRBD2|TRBV19
CASSRPTSGGETQYF
TGTGCCAGTAGTAGGCCAACTAGCGGCGGAGAGACCCAGTACTTC
>TRBJ2-3|.|TRBD2|TRBV27
CASARGIGTSGGDTQYF
TGTGCCAGCGCCAGGGGGATCGGGACTAGCGGGGGAGATACGCAGTATTTT
>TRBJ1-4|.|.|TRBV7-8
CASSFAGRGGEKLFF
TGTGCCAGCAGCTTCGCCGGGAGGGGAGGTGAAAAACTGTTTTTT
>TRBJ1-4|.|.|TRBV5-4
CASSLGGSKEKLFF
TGTGCCAGCAGCTTGGGAGGTTCAAAGGAAAAACTGTTTTTT
>TRBJ2-5|.|.|TRBV7-6
CASSLAGIPETQYF
TGTGCCAGCAGCTTGGCGGGTATCCCGGAGACCCAGTACTTC
>TRBJ1-5|.|.|TRBV5-8
CASGWGGNQPQHF
TGTGCCAGCGGGTGGGGAGGCAATCAGCCCCAGCATTTT
>TRBJ2-5|.|.|TRBV7-9
CASSLTTDTQETQYF
TGTGCCAGCAGCTTGACGACAGATACTCAAGAGACCCAGTACTTC
>TRBJ1-4|.|.|TRBV7-2
CASSLDSGWEKLFF
TGTGCCAGCAGCTTAGACAGTGGGTGGGAAAAACTGTTTTTT
>TRBJ2-5|.|TRBD1|TRBV5-6
CASSNRTGLAETQYF
TGTGCCAGCAGCAATAGGACAGGGTTGGCAGAGACCCAGTACTTC
>TRBJ1-2|few|TRBD1|TRBV4-1
CASSPTIRTGGAEGTF
TGCGCCAGCAGCCCTACCATCCGGACAGGGGGCGCGGAGGGCACCTTC
>TRBJ1-2|many|TRBD1|TRBV6-6
CASSYPGTEWNGYTF
TGTGCCAGCAGTTACCCTGGGACAGAGTGGAATGGCTACACCTTC
>TRBJ1-3|.|.|TRBV28
CASSLTKKISGNTIYF
TGTGCCAGCAGTTTAACAAAGAAGATAAGTGGAAACACCATATATTTT
>TRBJ2-7|.|TRBD1|TRBV12-3/TRBV12-4
CASSPGGSYEQYF
TGTGCCAGCAGTCCAGGGGGTTCCTACGAGCAGTACTTC
>TRBJ1-1|.|.|TRBV14
CASSQLAGTPMNTEAFF
TGTGCCAGCAGCCAACTGGCCGGGACACCCATGAACACTGAAGCTTTCTTT
>TRBJ2-5|.|.|TRBV12-3/TRBV12-4
CASSHRVLETQYF
TGTGCCAGCAGTCACAGGGTTTTAGAGACCCAGTACTTC
>TRBJ1-3|.|.|TRBV29-1
CSVEKGAGNTIYF
TGCAGCGTGGAGAAGGGGGCTGGAAACACCATATATTTT
>TRBJ2-1|.|.|TRBV10-1
CASSELSSSYNEQFF
TGCGCCAGCAGCGAACTATCGAGCTCCTACAATGAGCAGTTCTTC
>TRBJ1-1|.|TRBD1|TRBV6-5
CASSQTGMGTEAFF
TGTGCCAGCAGCCAGACAGGGATGGGCACTGAAGCTTTCTTT
>TRBJ2-1|.|.|TRBV6-2/TRBV6-3
CASSRGVEVQHNEQFF
TGTGCCAGCAGTCGGGGAGTAGAGGTACAACACAATGAGCAGTTCTTC
>TRBJ1-3|.|.|TRBV7-2
CASSLSSSGNTIYF
TGTGCCAGCAGCCTGAGTAGCTCTGGAAACACCATATATTTT
>TRBJ1-1|.|.|TRBV14
CASSQDPGRVNTEAFF
TGTGCCAGCAGCCAAGACCCGGGTCGGGTGAACACTGAAGCTTTCTTT
>TRBJ2-1|once|TRBD2|TRBV9
CASSVVSGSGNEQFF
TGTGCCAGCAGCGTAGTTAGCGGGAGTGGGAATGAGCAGTTCTTC
>TRBJ2-1|.|TRBD2|TRBV2
CASSSAGTSVSYNEQFF
TGTGCCAGCAGCTCCGCCGGGACTAGCGTCTCCTACAATGAGCAGTTCTTC
>TRBJ1-5|.|.|TRBV12-3/TRBV12-4
CASSLFDQPQHF
TGTGCCAGCAGTCTCTTCGATCAGCCCCAGCATTTT
>TRBJ1-3|.|TRBD1|TRBV19
CASSARDRGPGNTIYF
TGTGCCAGTAGCGCCCGGGACAGGGGACCTGGAAACACCATATATTTT
>TRBJ2-7|.|.|TRBV28
CASRPGLEAYEQYF
TGTGCCAGCAGACCGGGCCTGGAGGCCTACGAGCAGTACTTC
>TRBJ1-2|.|.|TRBV10-3
CAISENPPLSTLNYGYTF
TGTGCCATCAGTGAAAATCCGCCCTTAAGCACCCTAAACTATGGCTACACCTTC
>TRBJ1-2|.|.|TRBV27
CASSFRQGYGYTF
TGTGCCAGCAGTTTTAGGCAGGGCTATGGCTACACCTTC
>TRBJ2-5|few|TRBD1|TRBV6-2/TRBV6-3
CASSYGTGNVETQYF
TGTGCCAGCAGTTACGGGACAGGGAATGTGGAGACCCAGTACTTC
>TRBJ1-4|.|.|TRBV7-9
CASRPGTSNEKLFF
TGTGCCAGCCGGCCCGGGACTTCTAATGAAAAACTGTTTTTT
>TRBJ2-1|.|TRBD2|TRBV2
CASGGGGSYNEQFF
TGTGCCAGTGGCGGGGGGGGCTCCTACAATGAGCAGTTCTTC
>TRBJ1-2|.|.|TRBV28
CASSPHRPGYTF
TGTGCCAGCAGTCCTCACAGGCCTGGCTACACCTTC
>TRBJ1-6|.|.|TRBV5-1
CASSSTGSNSPLHF
TGCGCCAGCAGCTCAACCGGGAGCAATTCACCCCTCCACTTT
>TRBJ2-7|.|.|TRBV27
CASSLSGRVYEQYF
TGTGCCAGCAGTTTATCTGGCAGGGTCTACGAGCAGTACTTC
>TRBJ1-1|.|.|TRBV7-8
CASSRYTGGGGNTEAFF
TGTGCCAGCAGCCGATATACCGGGGGGGGCGGCAACACTGAAGCTTTCTTT
>TRBJ2-7|.|.|TRBV2
CASSELGRATYEQYF
TGTGCCAGCAGTGAGTTGGGCAGGGCCACATACGAGCAGTACTTC
>TRBJ2-5|.|.|TRBV14
CASSHKKLAETQYF
TGTGCCAGCAGCCATAAGAAACTAGCAGAGACCCAGTACTTC
>TRBJ1-6|.|.|TRBV5-4
CASSLVGTIGSPLHF
TGTGCCAGCAGCTTGGTTGGGACAATAGGTTCACCCCTCCACTTT
>TRBJ2-2|.|TRBD1|TRBV24-1
CATSDPTGGNAAGELFF
TGTGCCACCAGTGACCCGACAGGGGGCAATGCCGCCGGGGAGCTGTTTTTT
>TRBJ1-2|.|.|TRBV6-5
CASSRLGGFGAGYTF
TGTGCCAGCTCCCGCTTGGGGGGGTTCGGCGCGGGCTACACCTTC
>TRBJ2-3|.|.|TRBV9
CASSATSTAHTDTQYF
TGTGCCAGCAGCGCAACTAGCACCGCCCACACAGATACGCAGTATTTT
>TRBJ1-2|.|.|TRBV5-4
CASSLGGGRNYGYTF
TGTGCCAGCAGCTTGGGGGGGGGCCGTAACTATGGCTACACCTTC
>TRBJ2-3|.|.|TRBV5-1
CASSLWLGTDTQYF
TGCGCCAGCAGCTTATGGCTGGGCACAGATACGCAGTATTTT
>TRBJ2-7|.|.|TRBV6-5
CASRDSGTPTYEQYF
TGTGCCAGCAGAGATTCCGGGACACCAACCTACGAGCAGTACTTC
>TRBJ2-5|.|TRBD2|TRBV27
CASSVVPGLAGATQETQYF
TGTGCCAGCAGTGTAGTCCCGGGACTAGCGGGAGCTACGCAAGAGACCCAGTACTTC
>TRBJ2-4|.|.|TRBV10-1
CASSAGSRNIQYF
TGCGCCAGCAGTGCCGGGAGTAGAAACATTCAGTACTTC
>TRBJ2-2|.|TRBD2|TRBV19
CASSIASGFTGELFF
TGTGCCAGTAGTATAGCTAGCGGGTTTACCGGGGAGCTGTTTTTT
>TRBJ2-7|.|.|TRBV3-1/TRBV3-2
CASSQLSYEQYF
TGTGCCAGCAGCCAACTCTCCTACGAGCAGTACTTC
>TRBJ1-4|few|.|TRBV7-8
CASSLERAPTNEKLFF
TGTGCCAGCAGCTTAGAACGCGCACCAACTAATGAAAAACTGTTTTTT
>TRBJ1-1|.|.|TRBV18
CASSPTAPGTEAFF
TGTGCCAGCTCACCTACCGCCCCCGGGACAGAAGCTTTCTTT
>TRBJ2-7|.|.|TRBV7-9
CASRQRTAAGEQYF
TGTGCCAGCAGGCAGAGGACAGCAGCTGGGGAGCAGTACTTC
>TRBJ2-2|few|.|TRBV6-5
CASSRNSELTGELFF
TGTGCCAGCAGCCGCAACTCCGAACTCACCGGGGAGCTGTTTTTT
>TRBJ1-2|.|.|TRBV7-8
CASSLVTLAGGYTF
TGTGCCAGCAGCTTAGTGACCTTAGCGGGCGGCTACACCTTC